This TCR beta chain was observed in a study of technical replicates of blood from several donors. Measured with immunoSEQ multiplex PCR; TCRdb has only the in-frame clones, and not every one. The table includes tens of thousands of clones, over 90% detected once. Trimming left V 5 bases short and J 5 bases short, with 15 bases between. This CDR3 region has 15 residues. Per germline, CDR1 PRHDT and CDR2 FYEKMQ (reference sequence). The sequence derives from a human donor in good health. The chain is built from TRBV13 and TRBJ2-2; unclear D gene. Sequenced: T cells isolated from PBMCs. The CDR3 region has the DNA TGTGCCAGCAGCCAATATCCCAGGTCGACCGGGGAGCTGTTTTTT. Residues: CASSQYPRSTGELFF.